These 8 T cell receptor beta chains were sequenced from one sample in a study of T cells in Graves' hyperthyroidism and ophthalmopathy. There were TCR beta CDR3 regions amplified from RNA transcripts. In the first-round RT-PCR of the TCR CDR3, the HTBI primer set was used. In TCRdb, the multiplex PCR reads were re-called with MiXCR into one record per CDR3 protein. The sample contains about 840,000 distinct CDR3 sequences, more than 30% of which appear only once. Sequenced sample: blood. These receptors were collected from a man in his late teens or twenties with Graves' hyperthyroidism.

This clonotype was recorded once. One junction end does not reproduce the germline sequence, and a read error may be involved. V gene TRBV20-1 combines with J gene TRBJ1-1; D remains unclear. The CDR3 length is 12 residues. The germline CDR1 and CDR2 sequences are DFQATT and SNEGSKA (reference sequence). The CDR3 DNA reads TGCAGTGCTCGAGAAATGGATACTGAAGCTTTCTTT. Translated: CSAREMDTEAFF.

This clonotype was found many times. V usage is TRBV29-1 and J usage is TRBJ1-5; D remains unclear. The CDR3 has 13 residues. Looked up from germline, CDR1 is SQVTM and CDR2 is ANQGSEA. The germline V and J ends were trimmed by 3 bases and 4 bases, with 10 bases remaining between them. Here the CDR3 reads CSVDRRANQPQHF. Here the CDR3 DNA reads TGCAGCGTTGACAGGCGGGCAAATCAGCCCCAGCATTTT. Complete variable domain (other parts from reference TRBV29-1 and TRBJ1-5): SAVISQKPSRDICQRGTSLTIQCQVDSQVTMMFWYRQQPGQSLTLIATANQGSEATYESGFVIDKFPISRPNLTFSTLTVSNMSPEDSSIYLCSVDRRANQPQHFGDGTRLSIL.

The CDR3 bases are TGTGCCAGCAGCGTAGGGACAGGCATCCCCTATGGCTACACCTTC. Protein: CASSVGTGIPYGYTF. This chain joins TRBV2 and TRBJ1-2, with 8 bases lining up with TRBD1. V gave up 6 bases and J gave up 4 bases; unmatched junction bases: 10. This CDR3 contains 15 residues. Looked up from germline, CDR1 is SNHLY and CDR2 is FYNNEI.

Ten or more counts support this clonotype. The chain is built from TRBV14 and TRBJ1-1; D gene unclear. Trimming took 0 bases from V and 0 from J, leaving 11 bases between them. Germline CDR1 is SGHDN and CDR2 is FVKESK. CDR3 length: 16 amino acids. DNA of the CDR3: TGTGCCAGCAGCCAAGATTACGGGGAATTGAACACTGAAGCTTTCTTT. It codes for CASSQDYGELNTEAFF.

The V gene is TRBV19, the J gene TRBJ1-2, with D maybe TRBD1 (5 bases). The V end lost 5 bases, the J end lost 7 bases, and 14 bases lay between the germline ends. The CDR3 sequence is 13 residues long. Germline V gene data show CDR1 as LNHDA and CDR2 as SQIVND (reference sequence). The CDR3 sequence: CASSLRDGFGYTF. The CDR3 region has the DNA TGTGCCAGTAGTCTACGGGACGGTTTTGGCTACACCTTC. Supplemented by reference TRBV19 and TRBJ1-2, the full variable domain reads DGGITQSPKYLFRKEGQNVTLSCEQNLNHDAMYWYRQDPGQGLRLIYYSQIVNDFQKGDIAEGYSVSREKKESFPLTVTSAQKNPTAFYLCASSLRDGFGYTFGSGTRLTVV.

This sequence joins TRBV29-1 and TRBJ1-5; tentative D call: TRBD1 (5 bases). CDR3 length: 14 residues. V gave up 7 bases and J gave up 0 bases, with 13 bases separating them. Germline CDR1 reads SQVTM; CDR2 reads ANQGSEA. The CDR3 DNA sequence: TGCAGCGCTGGGGAGGGGTTTAGCAATCAGCCCCAGCATTTT. Its translation is CSAGEGFSNQPQHF.

A remark on this clonotype: This sequence may be a read error, since a much larger clone differs from it by one base. The chain couples TRBV7-2 to TRBJ2-5; TRBD1 is a possible D gene (5 bases). CDR1 is SGHTA and CDR2 is FQGNSA in the germline V gene. This CDR3 contains 14 residues. The CDR3 region is CASSLMTAQGTQYF. The DNA of the CDR3 is TGTGCCAGCAGCTTAATGACAGCTCAAGGGACCCAGTACTTC.

V usage is TRBV7-2 and J usage is TRBJ1-5; 9 bases line up with TRBD1. Looked up from germline, CDR1 is SGHTA and CDR2 is FQGNSA. Germline trimming cut 4 bases from V and 4 bases from J; bases unmatched to any gene: 8. This CDR3 is built from 16 residues. This chain's CDR3 is CASSSLAGTGNQPQHF. The CDR3 DNA sequence: TGTGCCAGCAGCTCCCTGGCCGGGACAGGGAATCAGCCCCAGCATTTT.